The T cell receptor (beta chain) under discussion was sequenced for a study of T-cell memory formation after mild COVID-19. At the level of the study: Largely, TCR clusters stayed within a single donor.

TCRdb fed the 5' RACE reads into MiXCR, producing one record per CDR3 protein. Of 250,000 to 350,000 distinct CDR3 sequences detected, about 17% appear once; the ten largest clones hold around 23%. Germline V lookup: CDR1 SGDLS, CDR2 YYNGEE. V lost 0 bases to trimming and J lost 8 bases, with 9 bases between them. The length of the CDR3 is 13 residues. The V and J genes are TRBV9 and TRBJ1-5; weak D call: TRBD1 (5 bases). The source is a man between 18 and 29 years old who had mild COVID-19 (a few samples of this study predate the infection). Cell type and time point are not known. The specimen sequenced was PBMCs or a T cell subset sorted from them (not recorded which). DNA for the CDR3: TGTGCCAGCAGCGTAGAGGGGCGGGAGCCCCAGCATTTT. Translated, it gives CASSVEGREPQHF.